The T cell receptor beta chain described here comes from a study of T cells in Graves' hyperthyroidism and ophthalmopathy. This clonotype was seen a handful of times. TCR beta CDR3 regions were amplified from RNA. HTBI primers were used for first-round RT-PCR of the TCR CDR3. TCRdb independently ran MiXCR on the multiplex PCR reads; one entry per CDR3 protein. Among around 600,000 distinct CDR3 sequences listed, approximately 15% were seen once. With duration under 3 months, ophthalmopathy was active: Clinical Activity Score at least 3, NOSPECS at least 4. Clinical symptoms, serum thyroxine, TRAb, thyroid ultrasound and orbital computed tomography informed diagnoses. With 5 bases removed from V and 2 bases from J, the gap between germline ends came to 16 bases. Per the germline V gene, CDR1 is LNHNV and CDR2 is YYDKDF (reference sequence). This CDR3 region has 15 residues.

V is TRBV15 and J is TRBJ2-7; tentatively, D is TRBD1 or TRBD2 (6 bases each). Material: blood. The TCR sequence derives from a woman in her fifties or sixties with Graves' ophthalmopathy. Here the CDR3 reads CATSALRRGTYEQYF. The CDR3 DNA is TGTGCCACCAGCGCCCTAAGGAGGGGGACCTACGAGCAGTACTTC.